The 21 T cell receptor beta chains presented below share a single source sample, sequenced in a study of tumor and adjacent non-tumor tissue in lung cancer. Three rounds of nested PCR, following a modified ARM-PCR protocol, produced the TCRbeta library. TCRdb called the multiplex PCR reads again in MiXCR, with one record for every CDR3 protein. This table holds about 50,000 distinct CDR3 sequences, 70% to 80% found once. This sample's RNA came from whole unsorted tissue. This non-tumor lung sample came from over 3 cm beyond the tumor edge. Sample: distant non-tumor lung tissue. Source of these receptors: an older woman with non-small cell lung cancer.

A note on this clonotype: This likely comes from a read error, as the CDR3 has no conserved phenylalanine or tryptophan at its end. The J gene is TRBJ1-5, the V gene TRBV6-2 or TRBV6-3; D gene ambiguous. The V end was cut by 6 bases, the J end by 7 bases, with 16 bases between. The CDR3 runs to 14 residues. The germline gives CDR1 MNHEY, CDR2 SVGEGT. The CDR3, as DNA: TGTGCCAGCAGGGGTGGTGGAAAGGAGCAGCCCCAGCATTTA. Protein: CASRGGGKEQPQHL.

With regard to this clonotype: An end of the junction differs from the germline gene, which may be a read error. The chain is built from TRBV28 and TRBJ2-1, with TRBD2 identical over 7 bases. The CDR3 extends over 15 amino acids. CDR1 and CDR2 (germline): MDHEN, SYDVKM. CDR3 region: CASSDSGPDYNGQFF. As DNA, the CDR3 is TGTGCCAGCAGTGATAGCGGGCCCGATTACAATGGGCAGTTCTTC.

This rearrangement joins TRBV19 to TRBJ1-2; 9 bases are a match to TRBD1. The germline V gene has CDR1 LNHDA and CDR2 SQIVND (reference sequence). The CDR3 has 16 amino acids. V was clipped by 7 bases and J by 8 bases; unmatched bases: 17. CDR3 in amino acids: CASTTGQGVRRWGYTF. DNA of the CDR3: TGTGCCAGTACTACGGGACAGGGCGTTCGGCGATGGGGCTACACCTTC.

Notes on this clonotype: Given the absence of the conserved phenylalanine or tryptophan at the CDR3 end, a read error is likely. The V and J genes are TRBV24-1 and TRBJ1-1, with D possibly being TRBD1 (6 bases). The CDR3 runs 14 residues. CDR1 and CDR2 (germline): KGHDR, SFDVKD. Trimming pared 7 bases from V and 5 bases from J, leaving 16 bases between. CDR3: CATRSSQGKTEAFL. The CDR3, as DNA: TGTGCCACCAGAAGTAGTCAGGGGAAAACTGAAGCTTTCTTG.

For this clonotype: One end of the junction does not line up with germline, which may come from a read error. The chain joins TRBV6-5 to TRBJ2-1, with D perhaps matching TRBD2 (5 bases). Germline-derived CDR1 and CDR2 are MNHEY and SVGAGI. The CDR3 has 17 residues. In nucleotides, the CDR3 is TGTGGCAGCAGTTACCCGCTGAGCGGAGAGGGAGCTCGTGAGCAGTTCTTC. Translating gives CGSSYPLSGEGAREQFF.

With regard to this clonotype: Its ends do not fully match the called genes, so a read error is possible. This chain connects TRBV6-2 or TRBV6-3 to TRBJ2-2; weak D call: TRBD2 (5 bases). The germline CDR1 and CDR2 sequences are MNHEY and SVGEGT. The CDR3 is 17 residues long. The chain's CDR3 is CPSSNTEQRANTGELFF. In nucleotides, the CDR3 is TGTCCCAGCAGTAACACCGAACAGAGGGCCAACACCGGGGAACTGTTTTTT.

J is TRBJ1-1 and V is TRBV6-2 or TRBV6-3; D remains ambiguous. The CDR3 extends over 13 amino acids. From germline, CDR1 is MNHEY and CDR2 SVGEGT. V was cut by 3 bases and J by 6 bases, with 11 bases left in between. The CDR3 DNA sequence: TGTGCCAGCAGTTATCGGCGTAACGCTGAAGCTTTCTTT. It yields the protein CASSYRRNAEAFF.

To note about this clonotype: With a much larger clone just one base away, this may be a read error. The chain recombines TRBV11-2 with TRBJ2-1; the D is unclear. Germline V gene data show CDR1 as SGHAT and CDR2 as FQNNGV. The CDR3 is 13 residues long. CDR3 sequence reads: CASSSTRNNKQFF. The CDR3 DNA is TGTGCCAGCAGCTCGACCAGGAACAATAAGCAGTTCTTC.

As to this clonotype: An end of the junction does not agree with germline; a read error may underlie this. The CDR3 spells CTSSASVVYQEIQYF. The CDR3 DNA reads TGTACCAGCAGCGCTAGCGTGGTGTACCAAGAGATCCAGTACTTC. The chain has TRBV12-3 or TRBV12-4 and TRBJ2-5; perhaps TRBD2 as D (6 bases). This CDR3 spans 15 amino acids.

By share, this clonotype ranks as medium-sized (0.01 to 0.1%). CDR3 bases: TGTGCCAGCAACCCGACAGAGAACACTGAAGCTTTCTTT. Translated: CASNPTENTEAFF. This chain joins TRBV6-5 and TRBJ1-1; D possibly corresponds to TRBD1 (5 bases). Germline V gene data show CDR1 as MNHEY and CDR2 as SVGAGI. The CDR3 consists of 13 residues. Deletions cut 7 bases from V and 1 base from J, with 10 bases between.

The table lists this clonotype with a count of one. The CDR3 nucleotides read TGTGCCAGCAGTTACGTAGGGACAGTATACGAGCAGTACTTC. Its translation: CASSYVGTVYEQYF. This sequence joins TRBV6-2 or TRBV6-3 and TRBJ2-7; 7 positions agree with TRBD1. The CDR3 is 14 amino acids. The germline V gene encodes CDR1 MNHEY and CDR2 SVGEGT. Trimming removed 2 bases from V and 4 bases from J; junction bases left unmatched: 5.

About this clonotype: One end of the junction varies from germline; a read error may be responsible. The V and J genes are TRBV12-3 or TRBV12-4 and TRBJ1-1; D remains ambiguous. The CDR3 spans 14 residues. The CDR3 here is CASSAGRANTEAYF. CDR3 nucleotides: TGTGCCAGCAGTGCCGGACGGGCGAACACTGAAGCTTATTTT.

A word on this clonotype: A read error is likely, as this CDR3 ends without the conserved phenylalanine or tryptophan. V gene TRBV4-2 combines with J gene TRBJ1-2, with D possibly matching TRBD1 (5 bases). Germline-derived CDR1 and CDR2 are LGHNA and YNFKEQ. CDR3 length: 15 amino acids. The DNA for the CDR3 is TGTGCCAGCAGCCAGGACGGGACCTCTGACTATGGTTACACCATC. The encoded protein is CASSQDGTSDYGYTI.

As regards this clonotype: Sequence at one end of the junction differs from germline and may be a read error. The chain joins TRBV28 to TRBJ2-3; D is undetermined. Germline-derived CDR1 and CDR2 are MDHEN and SYDVKM. The CDR3 sequence is 13 residues long. Here the CDR3 reads CATNGVGPDTQYF. The CDR3 region has the DNA TGTGCCACCAATGGTGTCGGGCCAGATACGCAATATTTT.

With regard to this clonotype: One junction end does not reproduce the germline sequence, and a read error may be involved. V is TRBV11-2 and J is TRBJ1-1; TRBD1 agrees at 7 bases. The CDR3 runs to 17 residues. CDR1 SGHAT and CDR2 FQNNGV come from the germline V gene. The CDR3 sequence: CASSSNRGRRLNTEVFF. The CDR3 nucleotides are TGTGCCAGCAGCTCGAACAGGGGACGCCGATTGAACACTGAAGTTTTCTTT.

Concerning this clonotype: At one end, the junction sequence differs from germline, possibly due to a read error. The chain uses TRBV29-1 and TRBJ2-3, with D unresolved. The CDR3 covers 13 residues. In germline, CDR1 is SQVTM, CDR2 ANQGSEA. CDR3 residues: CSIETGSTDTQYF. Written as DNA, the CDR3 is TGCAGCATTGAGACTGGGAGCACAGATACGCAGTATTTT.

This clonotype was seen at least ten times. The chain combines TRBV6-2 or TRBV6-3 with TRBJ1-6; D not certain. The CDR3 length is 13 residues. V was cut by 7 bases and J by 7 bases, with 11 bases left in between. CDR1 and CDR2 (germline): MNHEY, SVGEGT. The CDR3 here is CASTGGLNSPLHF. CDR3 sequence (DNA): TGTGCCAGCACGGGCGGACTCAATTCACCCCTCCACTTT.

In this sample, this clonotype turned up many times. The chain combines TRBV20-1 with TRBJ1-2; 11 bases are a match to TRBD1. Unmatched junction bases numbered 7, after V lost 3 bases and J lost 4 bases. The CDR3 contains 15 residues. Germline CDR1 DFQATT, CDR2 SNEGSKA (reference sequence). Here the CDR3 reads CSASSDRGRSYGYTF. The CDR3 bases are TGCAGTGCTAGTTCGGACAGGGGGCGCAGCTATGGCTACACCTTC.

For this clonotype: One end of the junction does not line up with germline, which may come from a read error. The chain joins TRBV6-5 to TRBJ2-6; the D call may be TRBD1 or TRBD2 (7 bases each). This CDR3 has 16 amino acids. Germline V gives CDR1 MNHEY, CDR2 SVGAGI. CDR3: CACSRQGGGGANVPTF. In DNA form, the CDR3 reads TGTGCCTGCAGTCGACAGGGAGGAGGGGGGGCTAACGTCCCGACTTTC.

In its sample, this clonotype was seen a few times. The CDR3 carries no conserved terminal phenylalanine or tryptophan, so it likely arises from a read error. No DNA is shown, since the ends of the CDR3 on it are uncertain; the CDR3 is the one TCRdb lists. The V and J genes are TRBV6-2 or TRBV6-3 and TRBJ2-4. From germline, CDR1 is MNHEY and CDR2 SVGEGT. The CDR3 spans 13 residues, counting both ends. CDR3 amino acids: CASSYDAQNIQYL.

As regards this clonotype: One junction end does not reproduce the germline sequence, and a read error may be involved. The CDR3 region has the DNA TGTGCCCGCAGTTCAACCGGGACAGGGGCAACAAATACGAGGTATTTT. Encoded protein: CARSSTGTGATNTRYF. The chain has TRBV12-3 or TRBV12-4 and TRBJ2-3; 10 bases line up with TRBD1. This CDR3 spans 16 amino acids.